The clone carrying this T cell receptor beta chain was recorded a few times. Germline V gene data show CDR1 as SEHNR and CDR2 as FQNEAQ (reference sequence). The CDR3 totals 14 residues. Trimming removed 5 bases at V and 5 bases at J, with 15 bases between. The data were obtained in a study of T-cell memory formation after mild COVID-19. Each CDR3 protein gets one entry after TCRdb re-called the 5' RACE reads with MiXCR. Seen here are under 200,000 distinct CDR3 sequences, 25% to 40% observed once, and the top ten hold more than 10%. The source is an adult woman who had mild COVID-19 (a few samples of this study predate the infection). Cell type and time point are not known. The source material was PBMCs or a T cell subset sorted from them (not recorded which). V gene TRBV7-9 combines with J gene TRBJ1-1, with D maybe TRBD1 (5 bases). In DNA, the CDR3 is TGTGCCAGCAGCCCCCGGGGCAGGGAGACTGAAGCTTTCTTT. This codes for CASSPRGRETEAFF.